The 23 T cell receptor beta chains presented below share a single source sample, sequenced in a study of T-cell memory formation after mild COVID-19. Each CDR3 protein is one row after TCRdb ran MiXCR on the 5' RACE reads. The top ten hold 2.5% to 3.5% of the sample, which has a few hundred thousand distinct CDR3 sequences, approximately 10% seen once. Sequenced: PBMCs or a T cell subset sorted from them (not recorded which). The receptors were sampled from a man younger than 35 who had mild COVID-19 (a few samples of this study predate the infection). Cell type and time point are not known.

This clonotype has a handful of counts. The gene calls are TRBV4-2 and TRBJ2-7, with D uncertain. V gave up 3 bases and J gave up 5 bases, with 11 bases separating them. The germline V gene encodes CDR1 LGHNA and CDR2 YNFKEQ. The CDR3 has 13 amino acids. This chain's CDR3 is CASSQESRDEQYF. The CDR3 DNA reads TGTGCCAGCAGCCAGGAAAGTAGGGACGAGCAGTACTTC.

This clonotype was recorded a few times. This sequence joins TRBV15 and TRBJ2-1; no clear D gene. V was trimmed by 1 base and J by 5 bases, leaving 6 bases between them. The CDR3 covers 13 residues. In germline, CDR1 is LNHNV, CDR2 YYDKDF (reference sequence). The CDR3 DNA reads TGTGCCACCAGCAGAGGACTCAACAATGAGCAGTTCTTC. This codes for CATSRGLNNEQFF. The full variable domain, with the rest looked up from reference TRBV15 and TRBJ2-1, is DAMVIQNPRYQVTQFGKPVTLSCSQTLNHNVMYWYQQKSSQAPKLLFHYYDKDFNNEADTPDNFQSRRPNTSFCFLDIRSPGLGDTAMYLCATSRGLNNEQFFGPGTRLTVL.

This clonotype was picked up a small number of times. The chain uses TRBV3-1 and TRBJ2-3; TRBD2 agrees at 8 bases. The CDR3 sequence is 13 residues long. Germline V gives CDR1 LGHDT, CDR2 YNNKEL (reference sequence). The junction had 4 bases not matched to a gene; V was cut back by 0 bases and J by 11 bases. The CDR3 DNA is TGTGCCAGCAGCCAAGATTCCAGCGGGGGGCAGTATTTT. Protein sequence: CASSQDSSGGQYF.

This clonotype was recorded a few times. The rearrangement links TRBV7-9 to TRBJ1-1; the D gene is possibly TRBD1 (5 bases). V was cut by 0 bases and J by 6 bases, with 8 bases left in between. Per germline, CDR1 SEHNR and CDR2 FQNEAQ (reference sequence). The CDR3 spans 13 residues. Here the CDR3 reads CASSLAGVAEAFF. The CDR3 DNA follows: TGTGCCAGCAGCTTAGCAGGGGTCGCTGAAGCTTTCTTT.

J is TRBJ2-3 and V is TRBV12-1; TRBD1, as called in the table, went unchecked against the DNA. TRBV12-1 is a documented pseudogene. This CDR3 has 16 residues. For the CDR3, the DNA is TGTGCCAGCAGCCCGCAGGGGGCGGCTGGCACAGATACGCAGTATTTT. It codes for CASSPQGAAGTDTQYF.

The CDR3, as DNA: TGTGCCAGTGACAACTCTGGGGCCAACGTCCTGACTTTC. Translated: CASDNSGANVLTF. The chain uses TRBV3-1 and TRBJ2-6; D is uncertain. V lost 9 bases to trimming and J lost 0 bases, with 6 bases between them. The CDR3 is 13 residues long. In germline, CDR1 is LGHDT, CDR2 YNNKEL (reference sequence).

This clonotype was seen many times. The CDR3 DNA sequence: TGTGCCAGCAGCCTAACGTGGACAGGGAGGAACACTGAAGCTTTCTTT. Its translation is CASSLTWTGRNTEAFF. The chain is built from TRBV7-6 and TRBJ1-1, with TRBD1 matching 8 bases. Germline V lookup: CDR1 SGHVS, CDR2 FNYEAQ. There are 16 residues in the CDR3. V gave up 5 bases and J gave up 1 base; unmatched junction bases: 9. The complete variable domain, with remaining parts taken from reference TRBV7-6 and TRBJ1-1, reads GAGVSQSPRYKVTKRGQDVALRCDPISGHVSLYWYRQALGQGPEFLTYFNYEAQQDKSGLPNDRFSAERPEGSISTLTIQRTEQRDSAMYRCASSLTWTGRNTEAFFGQGTRLTVV.

The table lists this clonotype with a few counts. The gene calls are TRBV7-8 and TRBJ1-2; TRBD1 agrees at 9 bases. CDR1 SGHVS and CDR2 FQNEAQ come from the germline V gene. V trimming: 5 bases; J trimming: 2 bases; junction bases outside the gene matches: 6. This CDR3 comprises 15 residues. CDR3: CASSLRQGGNYGYTF. The CDR3 DNA follows: TGTGCCAGCAGCCTTCGACAGGGGGGAAACTATGGCTACACCTTC.

The chain has TRBV12-3 or TRBV12-4 and TRBJ2-5; 11 bases line up with TRBD2. V dropped 7 bases and J dropped 0; count of bases not matched to a gene: 13. This CDR3 region has 18 residues. The CDR3: CASTNRASGGSYQETQYF. The DNA of the CDR3 is TGTGCCAGCACCAACCGGGCTAGCGGGGGGTCCTACCAAGAGACCCAGTACTTC.

CDR3 sequence: CAWSGGSGGNQPQHF. In DNA form, the CDR3 reads TGTGCCTGGAGTGGGGGGAGTGGGGGCAATCAGCCCCAGCATTTT. V gene TRBV30 combines with J gene TRBJ1-5; tentative D call: TRBD1 (5 bases). The CDR3 loop spans 15 amino acids. Germline CDR1 and CDR2: GTSNPN and SVGIG (reference sequence). V gave up 1 base and J gave up 2 bases, with 12 bases separating them.

The chain employs TRBV5-1 and TRBJ2-6; D might be TRBD1 or TRBD2, each matching 5 bases. The ends were cut back, 2 bases at V and 3 bases at J, with 9 bases in the middle. Per the germline V gene, CDR1 is SGHRS and CDR2 is YFSETQ. The CDR3 contains 15 residues. The CDR3 DNA sequence: TGCGCCAGCAGCTTTGGGGGAAGTGGGGCCAACGTCCTGACTTTC. Protein: CASSFGGSGANVLTF.

This clonotype was observed a handful of times. This chain connects TRBV7-2 to TRBJ1-5; no firm D call. V was shortened by 8 bases and J by 2 bases, with 7 bases between the two germline ends. The germline V gene encodes CDR1 SGHTA and CDR2 FQGNSA. The CDR3 is 12 amino acids. As DNA, the CDR3 is TGTGCCAGCGGATTCCGCAATCAGCCCCAGCATTTT. This gives the protein CASGFRNQPQHF.

The chain is built from TRBV29-1 and TRBJ2-2, with D uncertain. The V and J ends lost 6 bases and 0 bases respectively, with 8 bases between them. The CDR3 is made up of 13 amino acids. Looked up from germline, CDR1 is SQVTM and CDR2 is ANQGSEA. The CDR3 loop reads CSVDAANTGELFF. The CDR3 DNA is TGCAGCGTAGACGCAGCGAACACCGGGGAGCTGTTTTTT.

The chain has TRBV12-3 or TRBV12-4 and TRBJ1-5; D is unresolved. This CDR3 comprises 13 residues. Trimming pared 4 bases from V and 3 bases from J, leaving 7 bases between. The CDR3 coding sequence is TGTGCCAGCAGTTCTTTTTACAATCAGCCCCAGCATTTT. Protein product: CASSSFYNQPQHF.

A word on this clonotype: One end of the junction varies from germline; a read error may be responsible. This rearrangement joins TRBV29-1 to TRBJ2-1; 9 nucleotides align to TRBD2. There are 9 residues in the CDR3. CDR1 and CDR2 from the germline V gene are SQVTM and ANQGSEA. In DNA, the CDR3 is TGCAGCGTTAATAGCGGGGGCCTCTTC. Translation: CSVNSGGLF.

This clonotype has only a few counts. CDR3 sequence (DNA): TGCGCCAGCAGCCCCCGACTAGCGGGGGGCGGGGATACGCAGTATTTT. Translated: CASSPRLAGGGDTQYF. This chain joins TRBV5-1 and TRBJ2-3; TRBD2 aligns across 13 bases. Germline V gene sequence: CDR1 SGHRS, CDR2 YFSETQ. V lost 4 bases, J lost 6 bases, and 8 bases stayed unmatched. The CDR3 contains 16 residues.

The chain couples TRBV7-2 to TRBJ1-6; D unclear. Germline V gene data show CDR1 as SGHTA and CDR2 as FQGNSA. V was shortened by 2 bases and J by 11 bases, with 7 bases between the two germline ends. The CDR3 covers 12 residues. This CDR3 reads CASSLSLTPLHF. As DNA, the CDR3 is TGTGCCAGCAGCTTATCCCTTACACCCCTCCACTTT.

This clonotype was counted a few times. The V and J genes are TRBV10-3 and TRBJ2-4, with D possibly being TRBD2 (6 bases). The CDR3 length is 14 residues. Trimming left V 3 bases short and J 12 bases short, with 18 bases between. Germline CDR1 ENHRY, CDR2 SYGVKD. For the CDR3, the DNA is TGTGCCATCAGTGATCTAGGGGACTTCAGCAATCAGTACTTC. This encodes CAISDLGDFSNQYF.

This clonotype was seen more than once but under ten times. The chain carries TRBV9 and TRBJ2-5; 9 nucleotides match TRBD2. The germline CDR1 and CDR2 sequences are SGDLS and YYNGEE. CDR3 length: 13 residues. V gave up 3 bases and J gave up 5 bases; unmatched junction bases: 2. CDR3 sequence reads: CASSGTSEETQYF. The CDR3 DNA sequence: TGTGCCAGCAGCGGGACTAGCGAGGAGACCCAGTACTTC.

This clonotype was seen more than once but under ten times. The chain couples TRBV4-3 to TRBJ1-4, with a weak D call TRBD1 (5 bases). V was clipped by 1 base and J by 8 bases, with 17 bases between them. This CDR3 spans 16 amino acids. Germline CDR1 is LGHNA and CDR2 is YSLEER. The CDR3 region is CASSQVSGVLWEKLFF. The CDR3 DNA reads TGCGCCAGCAGCCAAGTGTCGGGGGTCCTTTGGGAAAAACTGTTTTTT.

This clonotype has at least ten counts. The rearrangement joins TRBV7-2 to TRBJ2-1; 8 nucleotides line up with TRBD2. With 4 bases clipped from V and 6 bases from J, the junction kept 8 bases outside the gene matches. CDR1 is SGHTA and CDR2 is FQGNSA in the germline V gene. There are 15 residues in the CDR3. Written as DNA, the CDR3 is TGTGCCAGCAGCTCGGGGGGGCTAGCTCTCAATGAGCAGTTCTTC. Translated, it gives CASSSGGLALNEQFF.

This clonotype has a handful of counts. The chain has TRBV5-1 and TRBJ1-4; D gene uncertain. Trimming removed 0 bases at V and 4 bases at J, with 13 bases between. The CDR3 totals 16 residues. Germline loops: CDR1 SGHRS, CDR2 YFSETQ. The CDR3 reads CASSLAGISLNEKLFF. The CDR3 nucleotides read TGCGCCAGCAGCTTGGCCGGTATCTCCCTTAATGAAAAACTGTTTTTT.

This rearrangement joins TRBV3-1 to TRBJ2-6; 7 bases are shared with TRBD2. From germline, CDR1 is LGHDT and CDR2 YNNKEL (reference sequence). The trim removed 4 bases at V and 0 bases at J, leaving 9 bases unmatched. The CDR3 contains 18 residues. The CDR3 loop reads CASSPRGGPYSGANVLTF. The CDR3, as DNA: TGTGCCAGCAGCCCCCGGGGAGGGCCTTACTCTGGGGCCAACGTCCTGACTTTC.